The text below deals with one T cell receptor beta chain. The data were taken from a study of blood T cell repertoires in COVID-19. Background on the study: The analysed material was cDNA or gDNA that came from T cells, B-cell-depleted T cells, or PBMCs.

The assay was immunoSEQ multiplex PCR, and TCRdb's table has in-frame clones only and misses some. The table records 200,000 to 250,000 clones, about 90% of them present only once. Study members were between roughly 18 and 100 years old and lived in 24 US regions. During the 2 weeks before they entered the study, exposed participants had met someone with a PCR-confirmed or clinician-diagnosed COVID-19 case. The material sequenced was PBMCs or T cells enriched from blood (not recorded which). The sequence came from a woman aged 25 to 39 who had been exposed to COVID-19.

CDR3 coding DNA: TGCAGCGTTGTCGAACAGGGTGGTCAGCCCCAGCATTTT. Protein product: CSVVEQGGQPQHF. V gene TRBV29-1 combines with J gene TRBJ1-5; tentative D call: TRBD1 (6 bases). Germline V gives CDR1 SQVTM, CDR2 ANQGSEA. V shed 4 bases and J shed 6 bases, with 13 bases lying between them. CDR3 length equals 13 residues.